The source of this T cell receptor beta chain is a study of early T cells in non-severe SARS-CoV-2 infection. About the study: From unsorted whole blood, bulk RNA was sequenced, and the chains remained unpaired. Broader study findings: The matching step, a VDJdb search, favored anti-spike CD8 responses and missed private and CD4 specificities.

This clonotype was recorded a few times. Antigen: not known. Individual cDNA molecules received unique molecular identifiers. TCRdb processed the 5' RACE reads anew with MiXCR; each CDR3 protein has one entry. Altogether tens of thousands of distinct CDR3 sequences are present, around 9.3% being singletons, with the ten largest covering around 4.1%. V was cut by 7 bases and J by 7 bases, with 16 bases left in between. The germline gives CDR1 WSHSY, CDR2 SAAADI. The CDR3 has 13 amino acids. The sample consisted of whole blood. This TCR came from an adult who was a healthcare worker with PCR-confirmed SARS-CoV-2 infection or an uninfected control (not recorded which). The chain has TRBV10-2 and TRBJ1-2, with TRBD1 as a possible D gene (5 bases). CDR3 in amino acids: CASKGQGSGGYTF. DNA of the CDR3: TGCGCCAGCAAGGGGCAGGGTTCGGGTGGCTACACCTTC.